These 17 T cell receptor beta chains were sequenced from one sample in a study of blood T cell repertoires in COVID-19. Sequenced by immunoSEQ multiplex PCR; TCRdb stores in-frame clones only, minus some. Of about 46,000 clones listed, 88% were seen once; the top ten hold just over 9.5%. Sequences were obtained from peripheral blood. These receptors were collected from a man in his fifties or sixties with active COVID-19.

This sequence joins TRBV4-2 and TRBJ2-1; 8 bases map to TRBD2. V lost 1 base, J lost 4 bases, and 3 bases stayed unmatched. The CDR3 is 15 amino acids. CDR1 and CDR2 (germline): LGHNA, YNFKEQ. CDR3 in amino acids: CASSQGLAGYNEQFF. In DNA form, the CDR3 reads TGTGCCAGCAGCCAAGGGCTAGCGGGTTACAATGAGCAGTTCTTC.

The chain joins TRBV3-1 (or the pseudogene TRBV3-2) to TRBJ2-5; 9 nucleotides match TRBD1. With 3 bases clipped from V and 3 bases from J, the junction kept 5 bases outside the gene matches. The CDR3 sequence is 15 residues long. Germline CDR1 is LGHDT and CDR2 is YNNKEL (reference sequence). CDR3 sequence (DNA): TGTGCCAGCAGCCAGGGACAGGGTATGGAAGAGACCCAGTACTTC. This codes for CASSQGQGMEETQYF.

V gene TRBV5-1 combines with J gene TRBJ2-7; 7 bases line up with TRBD2. With V trimmed by 6 bases and J by 0 bases, 9 bases remained unmatched. Germline values: CDR1 SGHRS, CDR2 YFSETQ. The CDR3 is 15 residues long. This CDR3 is CASNRGGGFSYEQYF. CDR3 bases: TGCGCCAGCAATCGCGGGGGTGGGTTCTCCTACGAGCAGTACTTC.

The gene calls are TRBV11-3 and TRBJ2-6; tentatively, D is TRBD1 (5 bases). V was trimmed by 5 bases and J by 1 base, leaving 9 bases between them. CDR3 size: 15 residues. Germline V gene data show CDR1 as SGHNT and CDR2 as YENEEA. The CDR3 DNA follows: TGTGCCAGCAGCCCGTCAGGGTCTGGGGCCAACGTCCTGACTTTC. Amino acids: CASSPSGSGANVLTF.

This clone was observed a single time. The V call is TRBV28, the J call TRBJ2-1; maybe TRBD2 (5 bases). This CDR3 has 15 amino acids. Germline assignment: CDR1 MDHEN and CDR2 SYDVKM. Trimming removed 6 bases at V and 8 bases at J, with 20 bases between. In nucleotides, the CDR3 is TGTGCCAGCAGACACCTATCGGACTCAGACGATGAGCAGTTCTTC. Protein product: CASRHLSDSDDEQFF. Combining the CDR3 with reference TRBV28 and TRBJ2-1 gives the whole variable domain DVKVTQSSRYLVKRTGEKVFLECVQDMDHENMFWYRQDPGLGLRLIYFSYDVKMKEKGDIPEGYSVSREKKERFSLILESASTNQTSMYLCASRHLSDSDDEQFFGPGTRLTVL.

In its sample, this clone is medium-sized. The chain uses TRBV3-1 (or the pseudogene TRBV3-2) and TRBJ2-7, with 8 bases fitting TRBD1. The CDR3 is 14 residues long. Unmatched junction bases numbered 7, after V lost 3 bases and J lost 6 bases. Germline values: CDR1 LGHDT, CDR2 YNNKEL (reference sequence). CDR3: CASSHLDRGGEQYF. The DNA of the CDR3 is TGTGCCAGCAGCCACCTCGACAGGGGAGGCGAGCAGTACTTC.

This chain uses TRBV5-1 with TRBJ1-5, with 7 bases identical to TRBD1. This CDR3 is 14 amino acids long. Germline V gene sequence: CDR1 SGHRS, CDR2 YFSETQ. After removal of 4 bases from V and 3 bases from J, the junction contained 4 bases not matched to a gene. CDR3 amino acids: CASSPGQPNQPQHF. CDR3 in DNA: TGCGCCAGCAGCCCGGGACAGCCCAATCAGCCCCAGCATTTT. Full variable domain (remainder filled in from reference TRBV5-1 and TRBJ1-5): KAGVTQTPRYLIKTRGQQVTLSCSPISGHRSVSWYQQTPGQGLQFLFEYFSETQRNKGNFPGRFSGRQFSNSRSEMNVSTLELGDSALYLCASSPGQPNQPQHFGDGTRLSIL.

The chain is built from TRBV5-1 and TRBJ2-5; the match to TRBD2 covers 16 bases. CDR1 and CDR2 from the germline V gene are SGHRS and YFSETQ. There are 16 residues in the CDR3. J lost 4 bases, V lost 4 bases, and 4 bases had no gene match. CDR3 sequence (DNA): TGCGCCAGCAGCATGGGACTAGCGGGAGGGATAGAGACCCAGTACTTC. Translation: CASSMGLAGGIETQYF. The whole variable domain, remainder taken from reference TRBV5-1 and TRBJ2-5, is KAGVTQTPRYLIKTRGQQVTLSCSPISGHRSVSWYQQTPGQGLQFLFEYFSETQRNKGNFPGRFSGRQFSNSRSEMNVSTLELGDSALYLCASSMGLAGGIETQYFGPGTRLLVL.

Turning to this clone: This CDR3 fails to terminate in the conserved phenylalanine or tryptophan, so it likely reflects a read error. The DNA is omitted, as the CDR3 cannot be located on it reliably, and the CDR3 follows TCRdb's listing. The gene calls are TRBV20-1 and TRBJ1-2; the table names TRBD1, a call not compared with the DNA. Termini included, the CDR3 measures 9 amino acids. Germline assignment: CDR1 DFQATT and CDR2 SNEGSKA (reference sequence). CDR3 in amino acids: CSARGTLPV.

The J gene is TRBJ1-6, the V gene TRBV12-5; TRBD1 might be the D (6 bases). This CDR3 is 14 amino acids long. Looked up from germline, CDR1 is LGHNT and CDR2 is FRNRAP. V lost 6 bases, J lost 7 bases, and 13 bases lay in between. The CDR3 DNA sequence: TGTGCTAGTGGGCTTACGGACAGAAATTCACCCCTCCACTTT. The encoded protein is CASGLTDRNSPLHF.

This chain joins TRBV2 and TRBJ1-2, with no clear D. Germline V gene lookup returns CDR1 SNHLY and CDR2 FYNNEI. V lost 1 base and J lost 8, with 11 bases in between. This CDR3 contains 13 residues. The CDR3 reads CASSEGYEGGYTF. In DNA, the CDR3 is TGTGCCAGCAGTGAAGGGTACGAGGGAGGCTACACCTTC. Complete variable domain (other parts from reference TRBV2 and TRBJ1-2): EPEVTQTPSHQVTQMGQEVILRCVPISNHLYFYWYRQILGQKVEFLVSFYNNEISEKSEIFDDQFSVERPDGSNFTLKIRSTKLEDSAMYFCASSEGYEGGYTFGSGTRLTVV.

The chain recombines TRBV11-2 with TRBJ2-3; 10 bases fit TRBD2. V dropped 2 bases and J dropped 11; count of bases not matched to a gene: 10. Germline assignment: CDR1 SGHAT and CDR2 FQNNGV. The CDR3 extends over 15 amino acids. The CDR3 spells CASSLTSGAAGGQYF. DNA for the CDR3: TGTGCCAGCAGCTTAACTAGCGGGGCCGCGGGGGGGCAGTATTTT.

In its sample, this clone was seen once. The chain joins TRBV11-2 to TRBJ2-7, with TRBD2 matching 8 bases. There are 15 residues in the CDR3. The ends lost 2 bases at V and 2 bases at J; junction bases unmatched: 5. Germline V CDR1 and CDR2: SGHAT, FQNNGV. CDR3 loop: CASSLSSGRTYEQYF. For the CDR3, the DNA is TGTGCCAGCAGCTTAAGCAGCGGGAGAACCTACGAGCAGTACTTC.

This clone was seen only once. The CDR3 reads CASSPGLDQETQYF. CDR3 in DNA: TGCGCCAGCAGCCCAGGATTGGACCAAGAGACCCAGTACTTC. The chain links TRBV5-1 to TRBJ2-5; no reliable D call. CDR1 is SGHRS and CDR2 is YFSETQ in the germline V gene. The CDR3 has 14 amino acids. V gave up 4 bases and J gave up 0 bases, with 10 bases separating them.

CDR3 coding DNA: TGTGCCAGCAGTCCGCCGCTGGGGGCGGTCTCCTACAATGAGCAGTTCTTC. Translating it yields CASSPPLGAVSYNEQFF. The chain links TRBV28 to TRBJ2-1; a possible D gene is TRBD1 (6 bases). Germline V gene sequence: CDR1 MDHEN, CDR2 SYDVKM. Trimming took off 5 bases at V and 0 bases at J, with 17 bases between the two ends. CDR3 length equals 17 residues. The variable domain in full, completed from reference TRBV28 and TRBJ2-1, reads DVKVTQSSRYLVKRTGEKVFLECVQDMDHENMFWYRQDPGLGLRLIYFSYDVKMKEKGDIPEGYSVSREKKERFSLILESASTNQTSMYLCASSPPLGAVSYNEQFFGPGTRLTVL.

The rearrangement links TRBV30 to TRBJ1-4; the match to TRBD1 covers 7 bases. V was pared by 0 bases and J by 5 bases, with 3 bases of the junction left unmatched. CDR3 size: 14 residues. Germline V lookup: CDR1 GTSNPN, CDR2 SVGIG (reference sequence). The CDR3: CAWSVGRGNEKLFF. CDR3 bases: TGTGCCTGGAGTGTAGGCAGGGGGAATGAAAAACTGTTTTTT.

This clone occurred a few times. The V call is TRBV11-2, the J call TRBJ2-7; 11 positions agree with TRBD1. With 5 bases clipped from V and 1 base from J, the junction kept 13 bases outside the gene matches. The CDR3 runs to 18 residues. Germline V gene sequence: CDR1 SGHAT, CDR2 FQNNGV. CDR3 protein: CASSTINRDRGESYEQYF. In DNA form, the CDR3 reads TGTGCCAGCAGCACCATAAACCGGGACAGGGGGGAGTCCTACGAGCAGTACTTC.